These 25 T cell receptor beta chains were sequenced from one sample in a study of CD8+ T cells in alopecia areata. Described treatment: oral pan-JAK inhibitor, 5-10 mg twice daily. Sequencing templates came from extracted RNA that was reverse transcribed into cDNA. The table came from immunoSEQ multiplex PCR; TCRdb's copy has only in-frame clones and leaves some out. This sample has under 150,000 clones, with 56% found just once. This sample comprised CD4+ T cells sorted from blood, obtained at week 24, from a patient treated with tofacitinib. The receptors stem from a human donor with alopecia areata.

V is TRBV9 and J is TRBJ2-1; 7 bases are shared with TRBD2. With V trimmed by 4 bases and J by 1 base, 5 bases remained unmatched. From germline, CDR1 is SGDLS and CDR2 YYNGEE. CDR3 length equals 15 residues. CDR3 sequence reads: CASSPAGLSYNEQFF. CDR3 coding DNA: TGTGCCAGCAGCCCAGCGGGGTTGTCCTACAATGAGCAGTTCTTC.

As concerns this clone: A read error may account for a junction end that differs from germline. The rearrangement joins TRBV7-7 to TRBJ2-1; TRBD1 or TRBD2 may be the D gene (6 bases each). Germline CDR1 reads SSHAT; CDR2 reads FNYEAQ (reference sequence). CDR3 size: 14 residues. The CDR3 bases are TGTGCTAGCAGCTTAGGGGGTAGGCGGGGTGAGCAGTTCTTC. This codes for CASSLGGRRGEQFF.

V is TRBV5-4 and J is TRBJ2-7; no clear D. The V and J ends lost 5 bases and 4 bases respectively, with 13 bases between them. The CDR3 runs 13 residues. The germline gives CDR1 SGHNT, CDR2 YYREEE (reference sequence). Here the CDR3 DNA reads TGTGCCAGCAGTACCATCCCCGGGTACGAGCAGTACTTC. Protein sequence: CASSTIPGYEQYF.

This chain uses TRBV11-2 with TRBJ2-5, with D tentatively TRBD1 (5 bases). Germline loops: CDR1 SGHAT, CDR2 FQNNGV. The CDR3 length is 13 residues. V lost 5 bases and J lost 1, with 8 bases in between. CDR3 loop: CASSLRVQETQYF. The CDR3 DNA sequence: TGTGCCAGCAGCCTCAGGGTCCAAGAGACCCAGTACTTC.

This clone was observed a few times. The chain uses TRBV29-1 and TRBJ1-2, with D perhaps matching TRBD1 (5 bases). Germline V CDR1 and CDR2: SQVTM, ANQGSEA. V gave up 3 bases and J gave up 8 bases, with 10 bases separating them. The CDR3 has 11 amino acids. The CDR3 sequence: CSVDGTAGYTF. The CDR3 DNA sequence: TGCAGCGTTGATGGGACTGCAGGCTACACCTTC.

This clone turned up a few times. This chain uses TRBV5-1 with TRBJ1-5; TRBD1 matches 7 bases. Germline lookup yields CDR1 SGHRS and CDR2 YFSETQ. This CDR3 is built from 15 residues. V lost 0 bases, J lost 6 bases, and 6 bases stayed unmatched. The DNA for the CDR3 is TGCGCCAGCAGCTTGGAAGGGGGCGCGGGTCAGCCCCAGCATTTT. This sequence encodes CASSLEGGAGQPQHF.

The chain is built from TRBV27 and TRBJ2-7, with 9 bases identical to TRBD1. V was clipped by 6 bases and J by 5 bases; unmatched bases: 8. This CDR3 has 14 amino acids. Germline CDR1 reads MNHEY; CDR2 reads SMNVEV (reference sequence). The CDR3 region has the DNA TGTGCCAGCAGGGTGACAGGGGGTAGCGACGAGCAGTACTTC. Translation: CASRVTGGSDEQYF.

This clone was counted only a few times. J is TRBJ1-6 and V is TRBV4-3; no clear D. Trimming removed 0 bases from V and 0 bases from J, with 15 bases in between. Per the germline V gene, CDR1 is LGHNA and CDR2 is YSLEER. The CDR3 spans 19 residues. As DNA, the CDR3 is TGCGCCAGCAGCCAAGAATGGGTCGGGTCGAGCTCCTATAATTCACCCCTCCACTTT. It encodes CASSQEWVGSSSYNSPLHF.

The chain links TRBV4-1 to TRBJ1-1, with TRBD1 as a possible D gene (6 bases). The CDR3 has 14 residues. Trimming took off 2 bases at V and 3 bases at J, with 10 bases between the two ends. Germline assignment: CDR1 MGHRA and CDR2 YSYEKL. CDR3 loop: CASSQSWGHTEAFF. The CDR3 DNA follows: TGCGCCAGCAGCCAAAGTTGGGGGCACACTGAAGCTTTCTTT.

This clone was observed a handful of times. This rearrangement joins TRBV18 to TRBJ1-6, with D possibly matching TRBD1 (5 bases). The CDR3 has 13 residues. V was pared by 3 bases and J by 6 bases, with 6 bases between. CDR1 and CDR2 (germline): KGHSH, LQKENI. The chain's CDR3 is CASSPTVNSPLHF. The CDR3 DNA sequence: TGTGCCAGCTCACCGACAGTTAATTCACCCCTCCACTTT.

V usage is TRBV11-3 and J usage is TRBJ2-1; D call uncertain. Germline assignment: CDR1 SGHNT and CDR2 YENEEA. The length of the CDR3 is 13 residues. The V end was cut by 2 bases, the J end by 6 bases, with 8 bases between. The CDR3 reads CASSLSDVNEQFF. The CDR3 DNA is TGTGCCAGCAGCTTATCGGACGTCAATGAGCAGTTCTTC. The full variable domain, rest sourced from reference TRBV11-3 and TRBJ2-1, is EAGVVQSPRYKIIEKKQPVAFWCNPISGHNTLYWYLQNLGQGPELLIRYENEEAVDDSQLPKDRFSAERLKGVDSTLKIQPAELGDSAVYLCASSLSDVNEQFFGPGTRLTVL.

V and J are TRBV15 and TRBJ2-7; 8 bases agree with TRBD1. Trimming at V came to 6 bases and at J to 6 bases, leaving 7 bases not matched to a gene. CDR1 is LNHNV and CDR2 is YYDKDF in the germline V gene (reference sequence). The CDR3 totals 13 residues. The CDR3 loop is CATRVAGGREQYF. The CDR3, as DNA: TGTGCCACCAGGGTCGCAGGGGGCCGCGAGCAGTACTTC.

The chain is built from TRBV6-6 and TRBJ2-5; D ambiguous. Trimming removed 2 bases at V and 3 bases at J, with 7 bases between. Germline V lookup: CDR1 MNHNY, CDR2 SVGAGI (reference sequence). The CDR3 is 13 amino acids. CDR3 sequence: CASSYRAEETQYF. CDR3 coding DNA: TGTGCCAGCAGTTACAGGGCAGAAGAGACCCAGTACTTC.

The V call is TRBV9, the J call TRBJ2-7; D uncertain. Trimming stripped 3 bases from V and 4 bases from J, with 14 bases between. The germline V gene encodes CDR1 SGDLS and CDR2 YYNGEE. The CDR3 runs to 14 residues. The CDR3 region has the DNA TGTGCCAGCAGCGGGCCCCAAGGCAGTTACGAGCAGTACTTC. Its protein product is CASSGPQGSYEQYF.

The rearrangement joins TRBV19 to TRBJ1-1; a possible D gene is TRBD1 (5 bases). CDR1 and CDR2 from the germline V gene are LNHDA and SQIVND (reference sequence). This CDR3 region has 16 residues. Deletions cut 5 bases from V and 0 bases from J, with 16 bases between. CDR3 sequence: CASSGLGQHLNTEAFF. CDR3 sequence (DNA): TGTGCCAGTAGTGGCTTAGGACAACACCTGAACACTGAAGCTTTCTTT.

The genes are TRBV25-1 and TRBJ2-2, with 10 bases fitting TRBD1. Trimming took 7 bases from V and 3 from J; bases not matched to a gene: 5. CDR3 size: 15 residues. CDR1 is MGHDK and CDR2 is SYGVNS in the germline V gene. The CDR3 sequence is CASTPGTGDTGELFF. The CDR3 nucleotides read TGTGCCAGCACCCCCGGGACAGGGGACACCGGGGAGCTGTTTTTT.

This chain connects TRBV7-9 to TRBJ2-2; D possibly matches TRBD1 or TRBD2 (5 bases each). Germline CDR1 and CDR2: SEHNR and FQNEAQ (reference sequence). This CDR3 has 16 amino acids. The ends were cut back, 0 bases at V and 3 bases at J, with 11 bases in the middle. The chain's CDR3 is CASSLAEAGYTGELFF. CDR3 sequence (DNA): TGTGCCAGCAGCTTAGCGGAGGCAGGGTACACCGGGGAGCTGTTTTTT.

This clone was counted only a few times. This chain uses TRBV7-3 with TRBJ2-2; 9 bases align to TRBD1. Germline assignment: CDR1 SGHTA and CDR2 FQGTGA. Unmatched junction bases numbered 9, after V lost 5 bases and J lost 5 bases. There are 16 residues in the CDR3. DNA for the CDR3: TGTGCCAGCAGCATATCCACAGGGGGCCTGACCGGGGAGCTGTTTTTT. Translation gives CASSISTGGLTGELFF. Full variable domain (remainder filled in from reference TRBV7-3 and TRBJ2-2): GAGVSQTPSNKVTEKGKYVELRCDPISGHTALYWYRQSLGQGPEFLIYFQGTGAADDSGLPNDRFFAVRPEGSVSTLKIQRTERGDSAVYLCASSISTGGLTGELFFGEGSRLTVL.

This clone was seen a handful of times. The chain couples TRBV6-5 to TRBJ1-2, with a weak D call TRBD1 (6 bases). Germline CDR1 MNHEY, CDR2 SVGAGI. CDR3 size: 15 residues. The germline V and J ends were trimmed by 6 bases and 4 bases, with 18 bases remaining between them. The CDR3 sequence: CASRPTGLGPYGYTF. The CDR3 bases are TGTGCCAGCAGACCCACAGGGCTCGGTCCCTATGGCTACACCTTC.

A single count supports this clone. The V gene is TRBV5-1, the J gene TRBJ2-2, with 8 nucleotides matching TRBD1. The CDR3 extends over 15 amino acids. Trimming cost V 3 bases and J 5 bases; bases outside gene matches: 6. From germline, CDR1 is SGHRS and CDR2 YFSETQ. CDR3: CASSSGGEETGELFF. The CDR3 bases are TGCGCCAGCAGCTCAGGGGGCGAGGAGACCGGGGAGCTGTTTTTT.

The V and J genes are TRBV5-1 and TRBJ2-5, with 8 bases that match TRBD2. The CDR3 loop spans 16 amino acids. Germline V CDR1 and CDR2: SGHRS, YFSETQ. The V gene end was trimmed by 4 bases and the J gene end by 2 bases; junction bases not matched to a gene: 10. DNA of the CDR3: TGCGCCAGCAGCCCGACGGGGGGGGCCGTTCAAGAGACCCAGTACTTC. This sequence encodes CASSPTGGAVQETQYF.

The chain links TRBV4-2 to TRBJ1-6; D not certain. V was cut by 0 bases and J by 10 bases, with 7 bases left in between. The CDR3 loop spans 13 amino acids. Germline V CDR1 and CDR2: LGHNA, YNFKEQ. The CDR3 is CASSQDQISPLHF. In DNA form, the CDR3 reads TGTGCCAGCAGCCAAGATCAAATATCACCCCTCCACTTT.

This clone was recorded once. In nucleotides, the CDR3 is TGTGCCAGCATAAAGGGACATACGAACACCGGGGAGCTGTTTTTT. The encoded protein is CASIKGHTNTGELFF. The rearrangement joins TRBV2 to TRBJ2-2, with D possibly being TRBD1 (6 bases). The CDR3 extends over 15 amino acids. The germline V gene encodes CDR1 SNHLY and CDR2 FYNNEI. The ends were cut back, 7 bases at V and 0 bases at J, with 12 bases in the middle.

This clone was counted a few times. The chain recombines TRBV7-9 with TRBJ1-2; D is ambiguous. The CDR3 sequence is 12 residues long. Germline V gene sequence: CDR1 SEHNR, CDR2 FQNEAQ (reference sequence). Trimming pared 4 bases from V and 2 bases from J, leaving 5 bases between. CDR3 protein: CASSSGNYGYTF. DNA of the CDR3: TGTGCCAGCAGCTCCGGGAACTATGGCTACACCTTC. Full variable domain (missing parts from reference TRBV7-9 and TRBJ1-2): DTGVSQNPRHKITKRGQNVTFRCDPISEHNRLYWYRQTLGQGPEFLTYFQNEAQLEKSRLLSDRFSAERPKGSFSTLEIQRTEQGDSAMYLCASSSGNYGYTFGSGTRLTVV.

J is TRBJ1-5 and V is TRBV7-2; the D is unclear. V dropped 5 bases and J dropped 4 bases, with 9 bases sitting between them. There are 13 residues in the CDR3. CDR1 is SGHTA, CDR2 FQGNSA, per germline. The CDR3, as DNA: TGTGCCAGCAGCCCCGGGAGGAATCAGCCCCAGCATTTT. This sequence encodes CASSPGRNQPQHF.